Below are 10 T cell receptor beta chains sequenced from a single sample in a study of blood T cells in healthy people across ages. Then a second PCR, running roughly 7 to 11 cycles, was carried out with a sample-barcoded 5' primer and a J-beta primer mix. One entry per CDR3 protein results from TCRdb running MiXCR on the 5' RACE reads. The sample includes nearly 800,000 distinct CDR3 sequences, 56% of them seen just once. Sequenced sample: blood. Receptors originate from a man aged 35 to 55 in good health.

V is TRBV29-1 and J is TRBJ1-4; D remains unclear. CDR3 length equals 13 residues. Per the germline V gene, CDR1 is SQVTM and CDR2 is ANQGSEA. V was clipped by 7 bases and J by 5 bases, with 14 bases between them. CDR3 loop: CSGRTDANEKLFF. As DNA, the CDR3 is TGCAGCGGGAGGACGGATGCCAATGAAAAACTGTTTTTT.

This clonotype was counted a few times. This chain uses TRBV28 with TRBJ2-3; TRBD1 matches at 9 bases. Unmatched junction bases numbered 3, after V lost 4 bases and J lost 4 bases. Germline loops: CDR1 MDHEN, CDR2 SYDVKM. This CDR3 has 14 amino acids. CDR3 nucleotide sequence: TGTGCCAGCAGTTACGGACAGGGGCCAGATACGCAGTATTTT. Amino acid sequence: CASSYGQGPDTQYF.

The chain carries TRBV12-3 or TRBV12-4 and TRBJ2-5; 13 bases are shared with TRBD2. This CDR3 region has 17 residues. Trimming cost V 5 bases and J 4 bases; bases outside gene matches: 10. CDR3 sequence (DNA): TGTGCCAGCAGTCCGGGACTAGCGGGGTATAAAATAGAGACCCAGTACTTC. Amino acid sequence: CASSPGLAGYKIETQYF.

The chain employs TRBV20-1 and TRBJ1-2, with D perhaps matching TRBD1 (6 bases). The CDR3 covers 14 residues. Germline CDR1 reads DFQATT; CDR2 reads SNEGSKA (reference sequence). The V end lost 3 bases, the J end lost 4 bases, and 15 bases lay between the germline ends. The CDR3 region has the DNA TGCAGTGCTAGCCGCAGGGGTTATTCCTATGGCTACACCTTC. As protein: CSASRRGYSYGYTF.

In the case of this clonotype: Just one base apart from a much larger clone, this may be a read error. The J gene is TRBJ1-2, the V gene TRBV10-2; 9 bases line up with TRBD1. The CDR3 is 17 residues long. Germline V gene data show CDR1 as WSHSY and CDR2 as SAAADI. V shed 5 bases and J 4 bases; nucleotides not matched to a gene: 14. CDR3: CASSPDSPGTGTYGYTF. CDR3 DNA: TGCGCCAGCAGTCCCGACAGTCCAGGGACAGGGACCTATGGCTACACCTTC.

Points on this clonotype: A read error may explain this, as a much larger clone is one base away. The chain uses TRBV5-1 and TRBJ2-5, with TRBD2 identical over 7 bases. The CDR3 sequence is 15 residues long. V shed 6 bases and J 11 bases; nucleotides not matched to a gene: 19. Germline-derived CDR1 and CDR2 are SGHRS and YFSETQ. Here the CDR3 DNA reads TGCGCCAGCATTCCCGGGAGGAGTTCGTTGGATGAGCAGTACTTC. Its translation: CASIPGRSSLDEQYF.

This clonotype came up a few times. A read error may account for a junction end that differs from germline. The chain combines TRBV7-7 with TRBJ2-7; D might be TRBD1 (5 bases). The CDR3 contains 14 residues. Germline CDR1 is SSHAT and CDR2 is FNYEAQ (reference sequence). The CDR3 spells CASSSPASRGEQYF. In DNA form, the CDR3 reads TGTGCTAGCAGTTCGCCTGCTTCAAGGGGCGAGCAGTACTTC.

The CDR3 DNA follows: TGTGCCAGCAGCCGCCGGTCGACTCTCTACAATGAGCAGTACTTC. Translating it yields CASSRRSTLYNEQYF. The chain couples TRBV3-1 to TRBJ2-1; D is unclear. Gene TRBJ2-7 matches the end of the DNA better, so the J call may be wrong. Germline V gene data show CDR1 as LGHDT and CDR2 as YNNKEL (reference sequence). The CDR3 runs to 15 residues.

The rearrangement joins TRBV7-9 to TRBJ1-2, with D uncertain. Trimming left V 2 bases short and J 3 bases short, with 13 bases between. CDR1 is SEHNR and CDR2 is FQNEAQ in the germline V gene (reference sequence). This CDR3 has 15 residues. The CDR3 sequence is CASSLSRFGHYGYTF. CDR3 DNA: TGTGCCAGCAGCTTATCCAGGTTCGGGCACTATGGCTACACCTTC.

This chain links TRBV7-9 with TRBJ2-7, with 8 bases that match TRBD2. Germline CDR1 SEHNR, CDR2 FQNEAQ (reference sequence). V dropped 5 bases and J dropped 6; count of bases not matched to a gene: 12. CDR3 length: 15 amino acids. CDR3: CASSHSPGGPSEQYF. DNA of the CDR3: TGTGCCAGCAGCCATTCCCCGGGAGGGCCATCCGAGCAGTACTTC.